This record covers a single TCR beta chain. This record comes from a study of blood T cell repertoires in COVID-19. Sequenced by immunoSEQ multiplex PCR; TCRdb stores in-frame clones only, minus some. The table shows 250,000 to 350,000 clones, with roughly 90% occurring only once. The source is a woman between 18 and 30 years old who had recovered from COVID-19. Sequenced: PBMCs or T cells enriched from blood (not recorded which).

The CDR3 region has the DNA TGCGCCAGCAGCCAAGCCGGGAATAGGTACGAGCAGTACTTC. Its translation is CASSQAGNRYEQYF. The rearrangement joins TRBV4-1 to TRBJ2-7; perhaps TRBD2 as D (5 bases). Germline V gene lookup returns CDR1 MGHRA and CDR2 YSYEKL. The V and J ends lost 1 base and 4 bases respectively, with 11 bases between them. This CDR3 is 14 amino acids long.